This T cell receptor beta chain emerged from a study of cytomegalovirus exposure and HLA in healthy donors. As regards this clone: What it binds is not known.

V lost 7 bases, J lost 5 bases, and 23 bases lay in between. Germline V gene sequence: CDR1 MNHEY, CDR2 SMNVEV (reference sequence). The CDR3 has 16 residues. Sequencing used immunoSEQ multiplex PCR; TCRdb keeps in-frame clones, though not all of them. The profile covers approximately 90,000 clones, with around 96% appearing a single time and 0.78% taken by the ten largest. From the roughly 110-subject validation cohort, which was separate from the approximately 670-subject first cohort, the donors were drawn. Notes on the study in general: A list of roughly 180 TCR beta chains associated with cytomegalovirus was given. For most TCR sequences rarity was the rule, although some public TCRs occurred in many donors.

The chain uses TRBV27 and TRBJ1-1, with D maybe TRBD1 (6 bases). The sequence was obtained from a young man in good health and CMV-seronegative. The sample taken for sequencing was PBMCs. The CDR3, as DNA: TGTGCCAGCATTCCCTTGGGTTACAGGGAGAGGACTGAAGCTTTCTTT. Protein: CASIPLGYRERTEAFF.